This TCR beta chain originates from a study of blood T cells in healthy people across ages. Germline values: CDR1 MGHRA, CDR2 YSYEKL. There are 16 residues in the CDR3. Concerning this clonotype itself: At one of its ends the junction is not consistent with the germline gene, which may arise from a read error.

The use of a sample-barcoded 5' primer and a J-beta primer mix characterized a second PCR of roughly 7 to 12 cycles. TCRdb used MiXCR to reprocess the 5' RACE reads, holding one entry per CDR3 protein. The table records some 1.8 million distinct CDR3 sequences, 30% to 40% of them present only once. Input material: blood. The TCR was taken from a human donor in good health. V gene TRBV4-1 combines with J gene TRBJ2-1; 9 bases map to TRBD2. This CDR3 reads CAGSPLLAGTYNEQFF. CDR3 nucleotides: TGCGCCGGCAGCCCCCTTCTAGCGGGGACTTACAATGAGCAGTTCTTC.